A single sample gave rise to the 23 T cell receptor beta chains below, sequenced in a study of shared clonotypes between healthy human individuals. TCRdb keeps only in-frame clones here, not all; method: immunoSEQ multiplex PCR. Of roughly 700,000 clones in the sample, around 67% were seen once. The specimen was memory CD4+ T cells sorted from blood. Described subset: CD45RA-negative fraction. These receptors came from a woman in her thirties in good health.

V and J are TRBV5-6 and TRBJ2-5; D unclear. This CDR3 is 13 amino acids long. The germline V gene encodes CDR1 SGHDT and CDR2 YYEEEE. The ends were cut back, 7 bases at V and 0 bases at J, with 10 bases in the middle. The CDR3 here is CASSPGDQETQYF. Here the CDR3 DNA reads TGTGCCAGCTCCCCTGGCGACCAAGAGACCCAGTACTTC.

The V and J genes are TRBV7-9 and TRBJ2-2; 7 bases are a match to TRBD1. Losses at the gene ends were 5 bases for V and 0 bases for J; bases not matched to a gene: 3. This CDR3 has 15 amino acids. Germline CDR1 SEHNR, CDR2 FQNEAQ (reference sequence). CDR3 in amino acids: CASSTGTANTGELFF. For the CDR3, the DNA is TGTGCCAGCAGCACCGGGACAGCGAACACCGGGGAGCTGTTTTTT. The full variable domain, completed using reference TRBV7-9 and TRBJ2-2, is DTGVSQNPRHKITKRGQNVTFRCDPISEHNRLYWYRQTLGQGPEFLTYFQNEAQLEKSRLLSDRFSAERPKGSFSTLEIQRTEQGDSAMYLCASSTGTANTGELFFGEGSRLTVL.

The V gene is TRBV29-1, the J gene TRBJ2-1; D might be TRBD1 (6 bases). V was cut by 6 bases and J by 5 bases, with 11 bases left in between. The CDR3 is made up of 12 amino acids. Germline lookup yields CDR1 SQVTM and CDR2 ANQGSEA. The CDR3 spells CSVDRQDNEQFF. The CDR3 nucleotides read TGCAGCGTCGACCGACAGGACAATGAGCAGTTCTTC.

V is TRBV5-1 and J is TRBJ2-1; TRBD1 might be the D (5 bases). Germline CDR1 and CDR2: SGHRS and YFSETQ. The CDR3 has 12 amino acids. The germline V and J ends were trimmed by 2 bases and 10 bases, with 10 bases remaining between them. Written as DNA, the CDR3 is TGCGCCAGCAGCTTCAGGGCAGGGGAGCAGTTCTTC. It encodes CASSFRAGEQFF.

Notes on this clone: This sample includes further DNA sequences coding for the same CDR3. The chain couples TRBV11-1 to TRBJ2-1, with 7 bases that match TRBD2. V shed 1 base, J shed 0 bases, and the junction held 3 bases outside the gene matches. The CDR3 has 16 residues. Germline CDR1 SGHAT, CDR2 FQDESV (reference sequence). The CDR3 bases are TGTGCCAGCAGCTTAGTTCGCGGGAGCTCCTACAATGAGCAGTTCTTC. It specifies CASSLVRGSSYNEQFF.

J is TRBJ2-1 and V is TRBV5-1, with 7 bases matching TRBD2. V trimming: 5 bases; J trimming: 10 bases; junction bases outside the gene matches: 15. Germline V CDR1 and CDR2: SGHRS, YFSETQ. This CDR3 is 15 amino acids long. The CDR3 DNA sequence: TGCGCCAGCAGGAGGGTTGGGCGGGAGACTTTAGAGCAGTTCTTC. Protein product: CASRRVGRETLEQFF.

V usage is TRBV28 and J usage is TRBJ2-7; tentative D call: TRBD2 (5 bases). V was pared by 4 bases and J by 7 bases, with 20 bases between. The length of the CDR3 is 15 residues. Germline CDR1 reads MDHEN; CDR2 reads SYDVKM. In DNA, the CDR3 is TGTGCCAGCAGTTCCCTAGCTACGCGCATGAGGGAGCAGTACTTC. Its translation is CASSSLATRMREQYF.

CDR3 sequence: CASSWGPGGPDTQYF. Here the CDR3 DNA reads TGCGCCAGCAGCTGGGGGCCGGGAGGCCCAGATACGCAGTATTTT. The rearrangement uses TRBV5-1 and TRBJ2-3, with a tentative D call TRBD2 (7 bases). Germline CDR1 and CDR2: SGHRS and YFSETQ. This CDR3 is 15 amino acids long. Trimming removed 3 bases from V and 4 bases from J, with 15 bases in between.

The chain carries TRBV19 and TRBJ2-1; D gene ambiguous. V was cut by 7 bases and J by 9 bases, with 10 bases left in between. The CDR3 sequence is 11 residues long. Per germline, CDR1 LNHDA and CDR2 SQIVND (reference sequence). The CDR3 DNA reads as TGTGCCAGTATTCGACTTATTGAGCAGTTCTTC. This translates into CASIRLIEQFF.

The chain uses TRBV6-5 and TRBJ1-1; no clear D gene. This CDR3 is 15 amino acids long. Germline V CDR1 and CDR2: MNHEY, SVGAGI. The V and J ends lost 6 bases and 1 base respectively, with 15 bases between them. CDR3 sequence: CASSHSGSRNTEAFF. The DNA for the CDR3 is TGTGCCAGCAGCCACTCCGGAAGTCGGAACACTGAAGCTTTCTTT.

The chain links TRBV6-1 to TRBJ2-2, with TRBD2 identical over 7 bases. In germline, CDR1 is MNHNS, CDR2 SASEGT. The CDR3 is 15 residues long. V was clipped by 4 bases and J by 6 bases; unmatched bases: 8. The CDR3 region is CASSGWEGPSGELFF. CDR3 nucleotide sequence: TGTGCCAGCAGTGGGTGGGAGGGGCCATCCGGGGAGCTGTTTTTT.

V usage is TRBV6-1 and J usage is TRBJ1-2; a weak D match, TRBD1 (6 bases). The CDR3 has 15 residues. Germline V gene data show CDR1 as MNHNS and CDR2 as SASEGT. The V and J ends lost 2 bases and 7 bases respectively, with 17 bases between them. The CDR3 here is CASSEFWAGASGYTF. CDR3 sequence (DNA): TGTGCCAGCAGTGAATTTTGGGCAGGGGCTAGTGGCTACACCTTC.

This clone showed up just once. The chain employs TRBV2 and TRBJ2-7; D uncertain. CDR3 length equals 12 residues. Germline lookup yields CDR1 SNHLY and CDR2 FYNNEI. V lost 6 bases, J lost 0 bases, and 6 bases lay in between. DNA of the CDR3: TGTGCCAGCAGGCCGAACTCCTACGAGCAGTACTTC. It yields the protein CASRPNSYEQYF.

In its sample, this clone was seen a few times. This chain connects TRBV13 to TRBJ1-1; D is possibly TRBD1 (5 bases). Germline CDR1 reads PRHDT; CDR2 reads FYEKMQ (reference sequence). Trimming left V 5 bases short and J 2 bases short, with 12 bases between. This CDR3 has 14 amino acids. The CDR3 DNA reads TGTGCCAGCAGCCGAGCGGGGGGAAACACTGAAGCTTTCTTT. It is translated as CASSRAGGNTEAFF.

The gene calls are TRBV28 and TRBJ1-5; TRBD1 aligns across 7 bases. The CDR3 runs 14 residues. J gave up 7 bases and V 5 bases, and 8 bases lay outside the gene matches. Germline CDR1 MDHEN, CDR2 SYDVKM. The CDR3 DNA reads TGTGCCAGCAGTCAACAGGGGAAAGGACAGCCCCAGCATTTT. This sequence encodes CASSQQGKGQPQHF. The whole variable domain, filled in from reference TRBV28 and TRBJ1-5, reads DVKVTQSSRYLVKRTGEKVFLECVQDMDHENMFWYRQDPGLGLRLIYFSYDVKMKEKGDIPEGYSVSREKKERFSLILESASTNQTSMYLCASSQQGKGQPQHFGDGTRLSIL.

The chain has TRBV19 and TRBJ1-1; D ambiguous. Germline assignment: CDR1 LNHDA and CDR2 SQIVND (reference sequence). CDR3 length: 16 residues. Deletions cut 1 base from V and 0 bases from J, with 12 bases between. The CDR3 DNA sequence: TGTGCCAGTAGTATAGCCCTAGCGATTATGAACACTGAAGCTTTCTTT. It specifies CASSIALAIMNTEAFF.

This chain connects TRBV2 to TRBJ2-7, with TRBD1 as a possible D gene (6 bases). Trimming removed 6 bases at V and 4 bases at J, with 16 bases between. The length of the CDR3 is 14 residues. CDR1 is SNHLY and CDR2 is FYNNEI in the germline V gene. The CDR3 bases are TGTGCCAGCAGCGATACTATAGGGGGTTACGAGCAGTACTTC. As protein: CASSDTIGGYEQYF.

CDR3 nucleotides: TGTGCCAGCAGGGACAGCGTCGGGCCGTACGAGCAGTACTTC. It translates to CASRDSVGPYEQYF. This chain joins TRBV6-1 and TRBJ2-7; perhaps TRBD1 as D (6 bases). V lost 6 bases, J lost 4 bases, and 16 bases lay in between. The CDR3 totals 14 residues. CDR1 and CDR2 from the germline V gene are MNHNS and SASEGT.

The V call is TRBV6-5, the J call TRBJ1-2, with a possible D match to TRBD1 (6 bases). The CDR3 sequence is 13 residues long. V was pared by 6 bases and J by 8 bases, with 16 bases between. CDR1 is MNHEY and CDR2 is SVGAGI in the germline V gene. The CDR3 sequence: CASRLTGAQGYTF. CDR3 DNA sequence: TGTGCCAGCAGACTAACGGGGGCACAAGGCTACACCTTC.

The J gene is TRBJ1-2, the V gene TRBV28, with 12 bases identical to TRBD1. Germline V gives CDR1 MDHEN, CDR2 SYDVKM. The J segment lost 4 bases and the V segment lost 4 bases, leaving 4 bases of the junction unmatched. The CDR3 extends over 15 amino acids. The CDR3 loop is CASSSGQGAIYGYTF. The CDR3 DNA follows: TGTGCCAGCAGTTCGGGACAGGGGGCGATCTATGGCTACACCTTC.

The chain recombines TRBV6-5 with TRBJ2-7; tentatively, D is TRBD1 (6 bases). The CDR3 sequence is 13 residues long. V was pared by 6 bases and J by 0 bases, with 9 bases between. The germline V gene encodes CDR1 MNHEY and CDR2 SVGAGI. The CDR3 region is CASRRQASYEQYF. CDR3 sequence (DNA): TGTGCCAGCAGGAGACAGGCCTCCTACGAGCAGTACTTC.

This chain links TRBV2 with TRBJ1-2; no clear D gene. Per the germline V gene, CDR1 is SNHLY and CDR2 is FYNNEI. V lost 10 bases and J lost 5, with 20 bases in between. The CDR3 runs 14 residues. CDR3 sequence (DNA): TGTGCCATTCCCCTAGGCACAGACTCTTATGGCTACACCTTC. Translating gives CAIPLGTDSYGYTF.

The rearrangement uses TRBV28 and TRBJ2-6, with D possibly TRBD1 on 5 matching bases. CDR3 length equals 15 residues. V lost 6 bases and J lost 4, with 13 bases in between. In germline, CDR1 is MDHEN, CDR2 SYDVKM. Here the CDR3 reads CASSSTAPGANVLTF. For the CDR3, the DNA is TGTGCCAGCAGCTCGACAGCTCCGGGGGCCAACGTCCTGACTTTC.